This T cell receptor beta chain was captured by sequencing in a study of shared T cell receptors in the human thymus. The protocol was immunoSEQ multiplex PCR, while the TCRdb copy is restricted to in-frame clones and leaves out a portion. In the table there are roughly 550,000 clones, about 80% of which are singletons. V trimming: 0 bases; J trimming: 2 bases; junction bases outside the gene matches: 7. The CDR3 totals 16 residues. The V gene's germline CDR1 is SGHRS and CDR2 YFSETQ. These data also formed part of another study, on human thymus T cells. As reported in that work: Samples came from healthy Finnish infants during open corrective cardiac surgery. Corrective heart surgery yielded the resections from which the thymus tissue came. Repertoires from thymus and blood appeared to show biased V and J gene usage. Related research reported highly overlapping thymic repertoires among unrelated individuals.

The TCR was taken from a boy in the first two years of life with a congenital heart defect. The sequenced sample consisted of thymocytes. The chain carries TRBV5-1 and TRBJ2-5; 7 nucleotides agree with TRBD2. The CDR3 protein is CASSLELSGVQETQYF. In DNA, the CDR3 is TGCGCCAGCAGCTTGGAGTTGAGCGGGGTACAAGAGACCCAGTACTTC.